This record covers a single T cell receptor beta chain. Assay: immunoSEQ multiplex PCR; the TCRdb copy retains only in-frame clones and omits some. Of approximately 52,000 clones in the sample, 70% to 90% were seen once. Trimming shortened V by 4 bases and J by 7 bases, and 14 bases separated the two germline ends. This CDR3 has 14 amino acids. The germline CDR1 and CDR2 sequences are SGHAT and FQNNGV. This record belongs to a study of OX40 agonist ivuxolimab in advanced cancers. Study context: Participants could have had prior anti-PD-1, anti-PD-L1 or anti-CTLA-4 therapy, and about 40% had some.

The sequence came from an adult with an advanced solid tumor such as melanoma, head and neck, liver or kidney cancer. This chain links TRBV11-2 with TRBJ2-4, with D perhaps TRBD2 (7 bases). The specimen comprised CD4+ or CD8+ T cells sorted from blood, sampled in a trial of the OX40 agonist ivuxolimab. This CDR3 reads CASSSTRGGNIQYF. CDR3 coding DNA: TGTGCCAGCAGCTCTACAAGGGGGGGTAACATTCAGTACTTC.